The 28 T cell receptor beta chains in this list originate from one sample, sequenced in a study of blood T cell repertoires in COVID-19. The table came from immunoSEQ multiplex PCR; TCRdb's copy has only in-frame clones and leaves some out. Of over 55,000 clones listed, about four fifths are singletons. Input material: peripheral blood. These receptors were collected from a woman aged 60-75 years with acute or convalescent COVID-19.

The rearrangement joins TRBV7-2 to TRBJ1-3; 7 bases map to TRBD1. The ends lost 1 base at V and 2 bases at J; junction bases unmatched: 2. Germline CDR1 is SGHTA and CDR2 is FQGNSA. The CDR3 sequence is 15 residues long. CDR3 DNA: TGTGCCAGCAGCTTAGATGACAGGGCTGGAAACACCATATATTTT. It yields the protein CASSLDDRAGNTIYF.

The DNA for the CDR3 is TGTGCCAGCAGTGACTCGATGGGGGACAGGGGAGCAGATACGCAGTATTTT. Translating it yields CASSDSMGDRGADTQYF. This chain uses TRBV6-4 with TRBJ2-3; 10 bases match TRBD1. The junction had 7 bases not matched to a gene; V was cut back by 0 bases and J by 4 bases. Germline CDR1 MRHNA, CDR2 SNTAGT. CDR3 length: 17 amino acids.

The rearrangement uses TRBV7-2 and TRBJ1-2; tentative D call: TRBD1 (5 bases). The CDR3 is made up of 13 amino acids. Deletions cut 5 bases from V and 4 bases from J, with 11 bases between. Germline V gives CDR1 SGHTA, CDR2 FQGNSA. CDR3 loop: CASSQTGSYGYTF. CDR3 nucleotides: TGTGCCAGCAGCCAAACAGGTTCCTATGGCTACACCTTC. Complete variable domain (other parts from reference TRBV7-2 and TRBJ1-2): GAGVSQSPSNKVTEKGKDVELRCDPISGHTALYWYRQSLGQGLEFLIYFQGNSAPDKSGLPSDRFSAERTGGSVSTLTIQRTQQEDSAVYLCASSQTGSYGYTFGSGTRLTVV.

The chain joins TRBV30 to TRBJ2-7, with TRBD1 as a possible D gene (6 bases). The CDR3 contains 15 residues. Germline CDR1 reads GTSNPN; CDR2 reads SVGIG (reference sequence). The V end was cut by 0 bases, the J end by 0 bases, with 12 bases between. CDR3 nucleotide sequence: TGTGCCTGGAGTGTGACAGGCCCGAACTCCTACGAGCAGTACTTC. Its protein product is CAWSVTGPNSYEQYF.

V is TRBV6-5 and J is TRBJ2-1, with 8 bases identical to TRBD2. With 6 bases clipped from V and 3 bases from J, the junction kept 7 bases outside the gene matches. Germline CDR1 MNHEY, CDR2 SVGAGI. The CDR3 runs to 15 residues. CDR3 loop: CASSGMGLVYNEQFF. CDR3 sequence (DNA): TGTGCCAGCAGCGGGATGGGACTAGTCTACAATGAGCAGTTCTTC.

The V and J genes are TRBV4-1 and TRBJ2-2; D is ambiguous. Trimming pared 6 bases from V and 5 bases from J, leaving 16 bases between. The length of the CDR3 is 15 residues. Germline values: CDR1 MGHRA, CDR2 YSYEKL. CDR3 loop: CASRYLGQSTGELFF. CDR3 coding DNA: TGCGCCAGCAGGTACCTTGGGCAAAGTACCGGGGAGCTGTTTTTT.

The gene calls are TRBV7-3 and TRBJ2-3; 7 nucleotides agree with TRBD2. V lost 2 bases to trimming and J lost 4 bases; unmatched junction nucleotides: 6. CDR1 is SGHTA, CDR2 FQGTGA, per germline. This CDR3 is 15 amino acids long. CDR3 sequence reads: CASSLGLVWSDTQYF. The CDR3 region has the DNA TGTGCCAGCAGCTTAGGACTAGTCTGGTCAGATACGCAGTATTTT.

The chain carries TRBV7-6 and TRBJ2-3; D perhaps matches TRBD1 (6 bases). The CDR3 is made up of 14 amino acids. V was pared by 1 base and J by 6 bases, with 11 bases between. CDR1 and CDR2 (germline): SGHVS, FNYEAQ. CDR3 sequence (DNA): TGTGCCAGCAGCTTAGGGCAGGGGATGGATACGCAGTATTTT. Protein sequence: CASSLGQGMDTQYF.

The V call is TRBV15, the J call TRBJ2-7, with D perhaps matching TRBD1 (6 bases). Trimming cost V 1 base and J 3 bases, with 13 bases left between them. CDR3 size: 15 residues. The germline V gene has CDR1 LNHNV and CDR2 YYDKDF (reference sequence). CDR3 nucleotides: TGTGCCACCAGCAGAGCGACAGGTGAGGGCTACGAGCAGTACTTC. This encodes CATSRATGEGYEQYF. The full variable domain, completed using reference TRBV15 and TRBJ2-7, is DAMVIQNPRYQVTQFGKPVTLSCSQTLNHNVMYWYQQKSSQAPKLLFHYYDKDFNNEADTPDNFQSRRPNTSFCFLDIRSPGLGDTAMYLCATSRATGEGYEQYFGPGTRLTVT.

The V call is TRBV29-1, the J call TRBJ1-2; no clear D gene. The V gene's germline CDR1 is SQVTM and CDR2 ANQGSEA. V was clipped by 2 bases and J by 0 bases, with 13 bases between them. This CDR3 spans 15 amino acids. The CDR3 nucleotides are TGCAGCGTTGAATTGCAGCAAACTACTAACTATGGCTACACCTTC. Its translation is CSVELQQTTNYGYTF.

This clone has just a few counts. The J gene is TRBJ1-1, the V gene TRBV30; no definite D call. Germline assignment: CDR1 GTSNPN and CDR2 SVGIG (reference sequence). The CDR3 is 15 residues long. Trimming stripped 0 bases from V and 2 bases from J, with 13 bases between. The chain's CDR3 is CAWSVRGAVNTEAFF. CDR3 nucleotides: TGTGCCTGGAGTGTACGAGGAGCGGTCAACACTGAAGCTTTCTTT.

The rearrangement uses TRBV11-2 and TRBJ1-4; TRBD1 matches 10 bases. Germline V lookup: CDR1 SGHAT, CDR2 FQNNGV. CDR3 length: 14 amino acids. V shed 1 base and J 8 bases; nucleotides not matched to a gene: 1. CDR3 protein: CASSLGGQGEKLFF. The CDR3 DNA reads as TGTGCCAGCAGCTTAGGGGGACAGGGGGAAAAACTGTTTTTT.

The V and J genes are TRBV30 and TRBJ2-2; 7 nucleotides agree with TRBD1. This CDR3 has 13 residues. The junction had 5 bases not matched to a gene; V was cut back by 3 bases and J by 7 bases. Germline-derived CDR1 and CDR2 are GTSNPN and SVGIG (reference sequence). CDR3: CAWRTGPSGELFF. CDR3 DNA sequence: TGTGCCTGGAGGACAGGGCCAAGCGGGGAGCTGTTTTTT.

The rearrangement links TRBV3-1 (or the pseudogene TRBV3-2) to TRBJ2-3; tentatively, D is TRBD2 (5 bases). This CDR3 comprises 15 residues. CDR1 is LGHDT, CDR2 YNNKEL, per germline (reference sequence). Trimming took 3 bases from V and 5 from J, leaving 15 bases between them. The CDR3 loop is CASSHGAPGKDTQYF. The DNA for the CDR3 is TGTGCCAGCAGCCATGGCGCCCCCGGGAAAGATACGCAGTATTTT.

This chain uses TRBV6-2 or TRBV6-3 with TRBJ1-1; no definite D call. With 6 bases removed from V and 0 bases from J, the gap between germline ends came to 5 bases. Per the germline V gene, CDR1 is MNHEY and CDR2 is SVGEGT. The CDR3 is made up of 12 amino acids. CDR3 sequence: CASSEMNTEAFF. The CDR3 DNA reads as TGTGCCAGCAGCGAGATGAACACTGAAGCTTTCTTT.

This clone occurred once. The genes are TRBV4-1 and TRBJ1-2, with 10 bases lining up with TRBD1. J was trimmed by 8 bases and V by 1 base; bases with no gene match: 4. Germline V gene data show CDR1 as MGHRA and CDR2 as YSYEKL. The CDR3 loop spans 14 amino acids. Here the CDR3 DNA reads TGCGCCAGCAGCCAAGGGGACAGGGGAGGCGGCTACACCTTC. Translating it yields CASSQGDRGGGYTF.

The chain uses TRBV6-5 and TRBJ2-1; 7 bases align to TRBD2. The CDR3 contains 15 residues. V gave up 5 bases and J gave up 2 bases; unmatched junction bases: 6. Germline V gene lookup returns CDR1 MNHEY and CDR2 SVGAGI. This CDR3 reads CASSRGVEAYNEQFF. In nucleotides, the CDR3 is TGTGCCAGCAGTCGGGGGGTAGAGGCCTACAATGAGCAGTTCTTC.

The genes are TRBV5-4 and TRBJ1-1, with D uncertain. The CDR3 sequence is 17 residues long. Germline CDR1 and CDR2: SGHNT and YYREEE (reference sequence). V was shortened by 4 bases and J by 5 bases, with 24 bases between the two germline ends. This chain's CDR3 is CASSPAGGSKVTTEAFF. The CDR3 DNA follows: TGTGCCAGCAGCCCCGCCGGTGGGAGTAAGGTTACGACTGAAGCTTTCTTT.

This clone occurred a few times. The rearrangement uses TRBV6-5 and TRBJ1-2; D possibly corresponds to TRBD1 (6 bases). Germline CDR1 is MNHEY and CDR2 is SVGAGI. The CDR3 has 13 residues. The V and J ends lost 10 bases and 4 bases respectively, with 16 bases between them. The CDR3, as DNA: TGTGCCACCCAATCGGACAGTATCTATGGCTACACCTTC. Translating gives CATQSDSIYGYTF.

This CDR3 is CASSRTSSYEQYF. In DNA form, the CDR3 reads TGTGCCAGCAGCCGGACTAGCTCCTACGAGCAGTACTTC. The chain has TRBV5-4 and TRBJ2-7, with TRBD2 matching 7 bases. CDR1 is SGHNT and CDR2 is YYREEE in the germline V gene (reference sequence). Germline trimming cut 4 bases from V and 0 bases from J; bases unmatched to any gene: 1. The CDR3 runs to 13 residues.

The chain employs TRBV6-2 or TRBV6-3 and TRBJ1-6, with no clear D. The CDR3 runs to 12 residues. Germline-derived CDR1 and CDR2 are MNHEY and SVGEGT. Between the trimmed V and J ends, which lost 2 bases and 9 bases, there was a span of 5 bases. The CDR3 sequence is CASSYPFSPLHF. The CDR3 DNA is TGTGCCAGCAGTTACCCGTTTTCACCCCTCCACTTT.

V is TRBV7-8 and J is TRBJ1-2, with unresolved D. CDR3 length: 15 residues. V lost 2 bases and J lost 1, with 11 bases in between. The germline V gene has CDR1 SGHVS and CDR2 FQNEAQ. CDR3 protein: CASSLYLQINYGYTF. DNA for the CDR3: TGTGCCAGCAGCTTATATCTACAGATTAACTATGGCTACACCTTC.

This chain connects TRBV6-5 to TRBJ2-1; 9 bases match TRBD2. Germline CDR1 is MNHEY and CDR2 is SVGAGI. The CDR3 is made up of 13 amino acids. Losses at the gene ends were 5 bases for V and 12 bases for J; bases not matched to a gene: 8. The CDR3 sequence is CASSLAGPSLQFF. The CDR3 DNA reads TGTGCCAGCAGTCTAGCGGGGCCCAGTTTGCAGTTCTTC.

J is TRBJ1-2 and V is TRBV24-1; D is unresolved. The CDR3 is made up of 15 amino acids. CDR1 and CDR2 from the germline V gene are KGHDR and SFDVKD. The ends were cut back, 4 bases at V and 10 bases at J, with 21 bases in the middle. CDR3 sequence (DNA): TGTGCCACCAGTGACGCCTCTGTCGGACTGGCGCTCTACACCTTC. Translated: CATSDASVGLALYTF.

J is TRBJ1-1 and V is TRBV29-1, with TRBD1 matching over 12 bases. Germline CDR1 reads SQVTM; CDR2 reads ANQGSEA. The CDR3 is 15 amino acids. Trimming cost V 7 bases and J 3 bases; bases outside gene matches: 9. The CDR3 is CSALPGQGADTEAFF. The CDR3 coding sequence is TGCAGCGCTCTCCCGGGACAGGGGGCGGACACTGAAGCTTTCTTT.

V is TRBV12-3 or TRBV12-4 and J is TRBJ2-1; TRBD1 might be the D (5 bases). The CDR3 covers 12 residues. The V gene lost 3 bases and the J gene lost 6 bases, with 6 bases spanning the gap. Here the CDR3 DNA reads TGTGCCAGCAGTTTCACAGGCAATGAGCAGTTCTTC. Protein product: CASSFTGNEQFF.

The sample holds one count of this clone. The chain recombines TRBV7-9 with TRBJ1-2; a possible D gene is TRBD1 (6 bases). Germline V CDR1 and CDR2: SEHNR, FQNEAQ (reference sequence). The CDR3 totals 14 residues. V was cut by 5 bases and J by 6 bases, with 16 bases left in between. For the CDR3, the DNA is TGTGCCAGCAGCCTCACCTGGGGGGGCGATGGCTACACCTTC. Its protein product is CASSLTWGGDGYTF.

The J gene is TRBJ1-4, the V gene TRBV24-1; no reliable D call. CDR3 size: 15 residues. V dropped 3 bases and J dropped 2 bases, with 9 bases sitting between them. Germline CDR1 and CDR2: KGHDR and SFDVKD. The CDR3 loop is CATSDARRTNEKLFF. CDR3 in DNA: TGTGCCACCAGTGATGCCAGGCGCACTAATGAAAAACTGTTTTTT.